This is a list of T cell receptor beta chains from one sample in a study of blood T cell repertoires in COVID-19. Sequencing was performed with immunoSEQ multiplex PCR; in TCRdb, only in-frame clones are kept and a portion is missing. The sample contains about 160,000 clones, roughly 88% of which appear only once. Sample: peripheral blood. The origin of the receptors is a man aged 18 to 35 with acute or convalescent COVID-19. Each CDR3 is given without its conserved first and last residue. Expanded clones are given a class, and other clones once, few, many or no size at all.

abundance: .; v_gene: TRBV12-3/TRBV12-4; j_gene: TRBJ1-1; CDR3aa: ASSLGRIGGAF
abundance: .; v_gene: TRBV11-3; j_gene: TRBJ1-1; CDR3aa: ASSLSTENTEAF
abundance: few; v_gene: TRBV5-1; j_gene: TRBJ2-3; CDR3aa: ASSLEGSTDTQY
abundance: .; v_gene: TRBV7-2; j_gene: TRBJ2-3; CDR3aa: ASSLAVTDTQY
abundance: .; v_gene: TRBV15; j_gene: TRBJ2-1; CDR3aa: ATSRPGTGGNEQF
abundance: .; v_gene: TRBV2; j_gene: TRBJ2-1; CDR3aa: ASRGTGGNEQF
abundance: .; v_gene: TRBV29-1; j_gene: TRBJ2-1; CDR3aa: SVEMRGGRGEQF
abundance: .; v_gene: TRBV7-9; j_gene: TRBJ2-2; CDR3aa: ASSLAGQPLTGELF
abundance: .; v_gene: TRBV4-1; j_gene: TRBJ2-7; CDR3aa: ASSQVKGQGASEQY
abundance: .; v_gene: TRBV3-1/TRBV3-2; j_gene: TRBJ1-1; CDR3aa: ASSNRQLNTEAF
abundance: .; v_gene: TRBV19; j_gene: TRBJ1-5; CDR3aa: ASSTGQGSNQPQH
abundance: .; v_gene: TRBV29-1; j_gene: TRBJ2-1; CDR3aa: SVPLPPLAGFYNEQF
abundance: .; v_gene: TRBV5-1; j_gene: TRBJ2-7; CDR3aa: ASSFSRYEQY
abundance: few; v_gene: TRBV27; j_gene: TRBJ2-7; CDR3aa: ASSLSVLGLGEQY
abundance: once; v_gene: TRBV7-8; j_gene: TRBJ1-1; CDR3aa: ASSLLQGAANTEAF
abundance: .; v_gene: TRBV2; j_gene: TRBJ1-1; CDR3aa: ASSEVGGGPFSNTEAF
abundance: once; v_gene: TRBV11-2; j_gene: TRBJ1-1; CDR3aa: ASSLDLDRGGYTEAF
abundance: once; v_gene: TRBV27; j_gene: TRBJ1-2; CDR3aa: ASSFIPGDNYGYT
abundance: .; v_gene: TRBV4-1; j_gene: TRBJ1-2; CDR3aa: ASSYRGGYT
abundance: .; v_gene: TRBV18; j_gene: TRBJ2-7; CDR3aa: ASSRTGTYEQY
abundance: few; v_gene: TRBV5-8; j_gene: TRBJ2-1; CDR3aa: ASSSGQGAASSYNEQF
abundance: .; v_gene: TRBV7-9; j_gene: TRBJ1-1; CDR3aa: ASSAVGQGEHTEAF
abundance: .; v_gene: TRBV19; j_gene: TRBJ1-1; CDR3aa: ASSRVSGTGATEAF
abundance: .; v_gene: TRBV14; j_gene: TRBJ1-2; CDR3aa: ASSPDTSYGYT
abundance: .; v_gene: TRBV10-1; j_gene: TRBJ2-5; CDR3aa: ASSDALAGPTGETQY
abundance: .; v_gene: TRBV25-1; j_gene: TRBJ2-2; CDR3aa: ASSYQTGRAGELF
abundance: .; v_gene: TRBV6-1; j_gene: TRBJ2-7; CDR3aa: ASSEAPSAILEEQY
abundance: .; v_gene: TRBV7-9; j_gene: TRBJ1-6; CDR3aa: ASQRTANSPLH
abundance: .; v_gene: TRBV9; j_gene: TRBJ1-2; CDR3aa: ASSVGQGAGYT
abundance: .; v_gene: TRBV7-2; j_gene: TRBJ2-5; CDR3aa: ASSLQGWETQY
abundance: .; v_gene: TRBV5-1; j_gene: TRBJ1-3; CDR3aa: ASSLETATTLTTGNTIY
abundance: once; v_gene: TRBV4-2; j_gene: TRBJ1-2; CDR3aa: ASSQEQGSSYGYT
abundance: .; v_gene: TRBV5-6; j_gene: TRBJ2-3; CDR3aa: ASSLSTRGRADTQY
abundance: .; v_gene: TRBV27; j_gene: TRBJ1-1; CDR3aa: ASSPLRGEITEAF
abundance: .; v_gene: TRBV18; j_gene: TRBJ1-4; CDR3aa: ASSPGRETATNEKLF
abundance: once; v_gene: TRBV4-1; j_gene: TRBJ1-4; CDR3aa: ASSQGTGWGEKLF
abundance: .; v_gene: TRBV5-6; j_gene: TRBJ1-4; CDR3aa: ASSLVVGEGRNEKLF
abundance: .; v_gene: TRBV6-6; j_gene: TRBJ1-1; CDR3aa: ASKTMTGADTEAF
abundance: .; v_gene: TRBV30; j_gene: TRBJ1-4; CDR3aa: AWGGTDGYEKLF
abundance: .; v_gene: TRBV30; j_gene: TRBJ2-2; CDR3aa: AWSHGRPDTGELF
abundance: .; v_gene: TRBV2; j_gene: TRBJ2-3; CDR3aa: ASSERRGGTDTQY
abundance: .; v_gene: TRBV19; j_gene: TRBJ2-1; CDR3aa: ASSRLAFGGYNEQF